These 2 T cell receptor beta chains were sequenced from one sample in a study of PD-1 blockade in classical Hodgkin lymphoma. Data came from immunoSEQ multiplex PCR; TCRdb stores just in-frame clones and leaves some out. The table shows about 21,000 clones, with roughly 89% occurring only once. The time point is: newly diagnosed, previously untreated cHL patient sample. The study isolated CD8+ T cells from thawed PBMCs by magnetic negative selection. The sample taken for sequencing was CD8+ T cells from blood. Receptor source: a human donor with classical Hodgkin lymphoma.

The chain couples TRBV6-6 to TRBJ2-7; D ambiguous. The germline CDR1 and CDR2 sequences are MNHNY and SVGAGI (reference sequence). The CDR3 is 13 residues long. V dropped 2 bases and J dropped 5 bases, with 10 bases sitting between them. DNA of the CDR3: TGTGCCAGCAGTTACGAGGAAAAGAACGAGCAGTACTTC. Translated, it gives CASSYEEKNEQYF.

The rearrangement links TRBV28 to TRBJ2-1, with 9 bases aligning to TRBD2. Germline assignment: CDR1 MDHEN and CDR2 SYDVKM. There are 14 residues in the CDR3. V lost 4 bases to trimming and J lost 5 bases; unmatched junction nucleotides: 3. The CDR3 nucleotides read TGTGCCAGCAGTTCGACTAGCGGTAACAATGAGCAGTTCTTC. Translation: CASSSTSGNNEQFF.